This paragraph covers one T cell receptor beta chain sequence. Antigen unknown. The source of the sample is a study of STAT3 mutations in large granular lymphocyte leukemia. Study-level points and caveats: Treatment regimens differed across patients between samplings. In T-cell large granular lymphocyte leukemia, about half of patients showed multiple immunodominant subclonotypes.

Losses at the gene ends were 7 bases for V and 4 bases for J; bases not matched to a gene: 7. The CDR3 consists of 13 residues. The V gene's germline CDR1 is SGHRS and CDR2 YFSETQ. Some clones are missing from TCRdb's copy, which holds only in-frame ones; the method was immunoSEQ multiplex PCR. The sample contains 10,000 to 15,000 clones, 81% of which appear only once. V usage is TRBV5-1 and J usage is TRBJ2-5; 7 bases are shared with TRBD1. The source of this sequence is a man aged 60-69 years with T-cell large granular lymphocyte leukemia. Some clones in this sample may be carry-over from other donors' samples. Sequences were obtained from peripheral blood mononuclear cells. CDR3 in DNA: TGCGCCAGCCGAAAAGGGGGCGCAGAGACCCAGTACTTC. This encodes CASRKGGAETQYF.